This entry is about one TCR beta chain. What it binds is not known. The junction had 9 bases not matched to a gene; V was cut back by 5 bases and J by 3 bases. Germline loops: CDR1 MDHEN, CDR2 SYDVKM. This CDR3 has 18 amino acids. PCR involved 60 Vbeta and 13 Jbeta primers. Sequencing was performed with immunoSEQ multiplex PCR; in TCRdb, only in-frame clones are kept and a portion is missing. Of 150,000 to 200,000 clones listed, around 82% were seen once; the top ten hold around 0.24%. These data originate in a study of cytomegalovirus exposure and HLA in healthy donors. General study points: A few CMV-associated chains proved CMV antigen-specific in vitro. A further, later analysis showed that HLA-associated TCR beta chains (compared with equally common others) were more clonally expanded.

The chain uses TRBV28 and TRBJ2-3; 15 bases map to TRBD2. The sequence was collected from a boy younger than 18 in good health and CMV-seronegative. The specimen sequenced was PBMCs. CDR3 in amino acids: CASSALGLAGGPTDTQYF. The DNA for the CDR3 is TGTGCCAGCAGTGCCCTCGGACTAGCGGGAGGGCCGACAGATACGCAGTATTTT.